This TCR beta chain appears in the sequencing data of a study of blood T cell repertoires in COVID-19. Study summary: Acute and convalescent COVID-19 samples came from the United States, Italy and Spain. T cells, B-cell-depleted T cells, or PBMCs supplied cDNA or gDNA.

Original data processing: Amplifying reference gene primers gave estimates of nucleated cell counts. TCRdb keeps only in-frame clones here, not all; method: immunoSEQ multiplex PCR. V, J and clone size were drawn from that table, and D and trimming were deduced from the DNA. The sample lists 80,000 to 90,000 clones, about 88% occurring once. CDR3 size: 12 residues. The germline CDR1 and CDR2 sequences are LNHDA and SQIVND (reference sequence). J lost 7 bases, V lost 5 bases, and 4 bases had no gene match. This rearrangement joins TRBV19 to TRBJ1-2; 7 bases agree with TRBD1. Material for sequencing was peripheral blood. The receptor comes from a man aged 40-55 years with acute or convalescent COVID-19. CDR3 DNA sequence: TGTGCCAGTAGTTTCGACAGGGCTGGCTACACCTTC. Protein: CASSFDRAGYTF.